A selection of T cell receptor beta chains follows, all from one sample in a study of blood T cell repertoires in COVID-19. The method was immunoSEQ multiplex PCR; TCRdb's version includes in-frame clones alone and lacks a portion of them. Here the sample spans some 150,000 clones, 81% being singletons. Material for sequencing was peripheral blood. These receptors were collected from an older woman with active or convalescent COVID-19. Each CDR3 is given with its conserved first and last residue. D genes are given only for firm matches. The size entry is marked missing in some rows and otherwise reads once, few, many or a size class.

abundance	v_gene	d_gene	j_gene	CDR3aa
few	TRBV9	TRBD1	TRBJ2-7	CASSATGTDYEQYF
-	TRBV3-1/TRBV3-2	TRBD1	TRBJ1-6	CASSQTGIYNSPLHF
-	TRBV3-1/TRBV3-2	-	TRBJ2-7	CASSQGQEAPVRYF
few	TRBV4-1	-	TRBJ2-2	CASSQVGVRGNTGELFF
-	TRBV28	-	TRBJ2-7	CASSFTGGDYEQYF
-	TRBV28	TRBD1	TRBJ1-1	CASRTGQANTEAFF
once	TRBV6-2/TRBV6-3	TRBD1	TRBJ1-2	CASSFGQGRYYGYTF
-	TRBV2	TRBD1	TRBJ2-5	CASSQDRGLMETQYF
-	TRBV4-2	TRBD1	TRBJ1-6	CASSLQGPNSPLHF
-	TRBV19	TRBD2	TRBJ2-1	CASGLAGGLGNEQFF
-	TRBV5-1	TRBD1	TRBJ1-2	CASSLGDRGRGYTF
few	TRBV6-6	-	TRBJ1-6	CASSYREGDSPLHF
few	TRBV7-8	-	TRBJ1-5	CASSLASGAGQPQHF
once	TRBV28	TRBD1	TRBJ1-1	CASSPPLGQGEAFF
-	TRBV6-5	-	TRBJ1-1	CASSEGHPNTEAFF
-	TRBV19	-	TRBJ1-1	CASRSGGVTEAFF
-	TRBV10-3	TRBD2	TRBJ2-1	CAISEGLAGGLGNEQFF
-	TRBV18	TRBD1	TRBJ1-6	CASSPRGTDNSPLHF
-	TRBV3-1/TRBV3-2	TRBD1	TRBJ2-2	CASSLRTGPGELFF
-	TRBV19	TRBD1	TRBJ2-1	CASSFGQGYNEQFF
-	TRBV4-1	TRBD1	TRBJ2-3	CASSQVGDRDTQYF
-	TRBV19	-	TRBJ2-1	CASRLWAGDRDEQFF
-	TRBV5-1	TRBD1	TRBJ2-2	CASRALRQGHTGELFF
once	TRBV6-5	-	TRBJ1-1	CASRKQVNTEAFF